The entry below gives a single TCR beta chain sequence along with its context. This clone occurred a few times. Its cognate antigen has yet to be identified. Per-base quality was not reported, and no clone a single base away is much larger than it. Synthetic TCR analog templates were spiked into each PCR so that absolute template abundance could be estimated from read counts. Using the immunoSEQ assay, TCRbeta CDR3 regions were amplified from genomic DNA with bias-controlled V and J gene primers. Sequencing of rearranged TCRbeta segments was performed at approximately 20X coverage. On the study's bioinformatics: Clustering was used to correct sequencing errors, and CDR3s were annotated against IMGT so that V, D and J genes could be assigned. Downstream analyses used only productive TCRbeta rearrangements and left out out-of-frame or stop-codon sequences. Clonality was computed as one minus Shannon entropy normalized by the log of the number of unique productive sequences. Clones differing between time points or between blood and tumor were identified by Fisher's exact test with Benjamini-Hochberg correction at adjusted p below 0.01. TCRdb took over this immuneACCESS table, retaining in-frame rearrangements with V and J assigned. Such tables are incomplete; in checked studies, under half of the missing clones stem from an unresolved V gene, and the remainder is unexplained. V and J calls and clone size are those listed in that table; D and trimming were worked out from the DNA. The sample contains about 52,000 clones, about 80% of them found a single time. The leading ten clones occupy 1% to 1.5% of the sample.

The sample comes from a study of PD-L1 blockade in urothelial cancer (dated by TCRdb to the late 2010s). Looking at the study overall: All patients started therapy in about 2014 and received atezolizumab 1,200 mg intravenously every 3 weeks. About nine tenths of the roughly 30 patients were males with bladder-origin urothelial cancer, and about 65% of the 29 reported a prior smoking history. An ECOG performance status of 0 or 1 was recorded for the patients, and 0 to 3 prior chemotherapy regimens had been received by the patients. Blood samples were analyzed at two time points: 3 weeks after treatment start (second dose) and 6 weeks after treatment start. Blood samples gave median yields of around 140,000 T cells and approximately 80,000 unique TCRs, along with a median clonality of around 0.075. Somatic, immune and clinical correlates of response to PD-L1 blockade with atezolizumab in urothelial cancer were the focus of an exploratory multi-omic analysis. Pretreatment tumor samples, along with matched peripheral blood collected serially before and after atezolizumab treatment, underwent TCR sequencing. Durable clinical benefit meant progression-free survival longer than 6 months, and TCR features were also tested against progression-free and overall survival. In the same patients, whole exome sequencing and RNA sequencing of pretreatment tumors were performed in addition to TCR sequencing. Durable clinical benefit was achieved by nine patients and was not achieved by 20 patients. Around 29 patients had pretreatment blood TCR-seq, roughly 25 had at least one posttreatment blood collection, and roughly 25 had tumor TCR-seq. What the work shows at the level of the full study, not this receptor alone: At 3 weeks after the start of treatment, tumor-associated TCR clones in peripheral blood had expanded more in patients with durable benefit (n ≈ 22, p = 0.022). Because the sample size was small (n ≈ 27) and many of the analyses were exploratory, the results are meant to be hypothesis-generating. Improved progression-free and overall survival was found to be associated with pretreatment peripheral blood TCR clonality below the median.

In light of the paper, this sample's time point label describes: pretreatment peripheral blood. The cohort comprised 30 or so patients with locally advanced or metastatic urothelial carcinoma treated at Memorial Sloan Kettering on a trial protocol. Peripheral blood mononuclear cells were collected pretreatment and during treatment, with between 1 and 8 total time points per patient. The Qiagen DNeasy Blood extraction kit was used to purify genomic DNA from total PBMCs and from tumor samples. PBMCs were collected pretreatment and during treatment, and were isolated and stored as previously described. Counted from cysteine to phenylalanine, this CDR3 has 16 amino acids. The read is trimmed to its CDR3 DNA, 48 bases read in frame from base 1. V and J lose 4 bases and 0 bases, and a span of 16 bases separates them. CDR1 and CDR2 (MGHRA, YSYEKL) derive from the germline V gene.

Here the chain combines TRBV4-1 and TRBJ2-7; TRBD1 could be the D gene, as 6 bases match. The clonotype originates from a man aged 50 to 59 with urothelial cancer. The source was PBMCs, collected around atezolizumab (anti-PD-L1) treatment. The CDR3: CASSLTGTKNSYEQYF. The nucleotides are TGCGCCAGCAGCCTCACCGGGACAAAAAACTCCTACGAGCAGTACTTC.